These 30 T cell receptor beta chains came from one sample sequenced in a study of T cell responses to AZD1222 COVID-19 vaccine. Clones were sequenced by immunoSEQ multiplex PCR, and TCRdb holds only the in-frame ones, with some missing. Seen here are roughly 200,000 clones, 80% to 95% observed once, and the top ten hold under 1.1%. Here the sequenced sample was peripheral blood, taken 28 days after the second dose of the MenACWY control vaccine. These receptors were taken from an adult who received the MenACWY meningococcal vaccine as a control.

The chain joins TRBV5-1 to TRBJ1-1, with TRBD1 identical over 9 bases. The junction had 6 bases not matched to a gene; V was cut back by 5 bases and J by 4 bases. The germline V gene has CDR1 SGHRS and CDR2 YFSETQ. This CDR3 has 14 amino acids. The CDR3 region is CASRNGQGFTEAFF. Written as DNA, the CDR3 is TGCGCCAGCAGAAACGGACAGGGGTTCACTGAAGCTTTCTTT.

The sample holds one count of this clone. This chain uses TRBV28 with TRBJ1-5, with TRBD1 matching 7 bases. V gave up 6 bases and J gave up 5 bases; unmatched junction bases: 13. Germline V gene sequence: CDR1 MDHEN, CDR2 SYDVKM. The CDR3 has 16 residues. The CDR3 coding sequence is TGTGCCAGCAGCCCTCTGGAGGGGGCGGGTTATCAGCCCCAGCATTTT. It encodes CASSPLEGAGYQPQHF.

The CDR3 nucleotides read TGTGCCAGCATCCCCAGCCCGCGAGGGAACTATGGCTACACCTTC. This encodes CASIPSPRGNYGYTF. The chain couples TRBV2 to TRBJ1-2; no clear D gene. The CDR3 extends over 15 amino acids. Germline lookup yields CDR1 SNHLY and CDR2 FYNNEI. The V and J ends lost 7 bases and 2 bases respectively, with 17 bases between them.

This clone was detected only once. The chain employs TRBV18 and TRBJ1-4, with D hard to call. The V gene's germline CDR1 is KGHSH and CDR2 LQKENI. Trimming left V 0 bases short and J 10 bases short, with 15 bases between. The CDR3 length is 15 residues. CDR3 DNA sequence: TGTGCCAGCTCACCACCGCTTAAGGGTGGCGGAAAACTGTTTTTT. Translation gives CASSPPLKGGGKLFF.

The CDR3 is CASSQGSGPSGVRRSYNEQFF. The CDR3 DNA sequence: TGTGCCAGCAGCCAGGGCTCGGGGCCGTCTGGAGTACGGAGATCCTACAATGAGCAGTTCTTC. This chain connects TRBV14 to TRBJ2-1; D may be TRBD1 or TRBD2 (5 bases each). Germline V gives CDR1 SGHDN, CDR2 FVKESK. Trimming took 3 bases from V and 1 from J, leaving 28 bases between them. The CDR3 contains 21 residues.

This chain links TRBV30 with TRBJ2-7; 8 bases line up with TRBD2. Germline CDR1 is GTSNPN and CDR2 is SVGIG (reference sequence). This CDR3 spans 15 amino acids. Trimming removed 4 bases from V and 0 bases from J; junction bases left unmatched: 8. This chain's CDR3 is CAWNSAGASSYEQYF. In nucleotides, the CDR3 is TGTGCCTGGAACTCAGCGGGGGCGAGCTCCTACGAGCAGTACTTC.

CDR3 bases: TGTGCCAGCAGCCGCGAGGCGGTCGCTAACTATGGCTACACCTTC. It specifies CASSREAVANYGYTF. The J gene is TRBJ1-2, the V gene TRBV3-1 (or the pseudogene TRBV3-2); D unresolved. Trimming stripped 4 bases from V and 0 bases from J, with 12 bases between. Germline V lookup: CDR1 LGHDT, CDR2 YNNKEL (reference sequence). The CDR3 runs to 15 residues.

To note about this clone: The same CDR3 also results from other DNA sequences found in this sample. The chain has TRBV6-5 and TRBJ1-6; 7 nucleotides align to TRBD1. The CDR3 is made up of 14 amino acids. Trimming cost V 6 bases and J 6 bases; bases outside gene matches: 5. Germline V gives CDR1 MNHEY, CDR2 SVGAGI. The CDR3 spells CASSQDRFNSPLHF. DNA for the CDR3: TGTGCCAGCAGCCAGGACAGGTTTAATTCACCCCTCCACTTT.

The CDR3 protein is CAWSEWGLEKLFF. DNA of the CDR3: TGTGCCTGGAGTGAGTGGGGGCTCGAAAAACTGTTTTTT. J is TRBJ1-4 and V is TRBV30, with D maybe TRBD1 (6 bases). The germline V gene has CDR1 GTSNPN and CDR2 SVGIG (reference sequence). Trimming took 1 base from V and 8 from J, leaving 11 bases between them. CDR3 length equals 13 residues.

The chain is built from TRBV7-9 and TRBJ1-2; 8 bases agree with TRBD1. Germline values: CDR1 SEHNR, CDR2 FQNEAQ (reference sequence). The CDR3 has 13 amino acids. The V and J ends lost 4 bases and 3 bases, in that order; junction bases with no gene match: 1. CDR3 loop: CASSSTGDYGYTF. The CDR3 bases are TGTGCCAGCAGCTCGACAGGGGACTATGGCTACACCTTC.

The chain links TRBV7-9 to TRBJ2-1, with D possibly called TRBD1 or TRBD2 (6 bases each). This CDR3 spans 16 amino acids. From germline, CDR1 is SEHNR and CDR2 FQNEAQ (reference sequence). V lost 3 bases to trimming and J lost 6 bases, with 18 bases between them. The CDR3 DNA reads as TGTGCCAGCAGCTTTATATTCCGGGGGCGGTTCAATGAGCAGTTCTTC. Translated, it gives CASSFIFRGRFNEQFF.

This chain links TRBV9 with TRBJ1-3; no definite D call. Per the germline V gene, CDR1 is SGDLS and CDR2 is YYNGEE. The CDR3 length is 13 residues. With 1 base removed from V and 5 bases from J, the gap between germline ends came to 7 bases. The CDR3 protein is CASSVPGRNTIYF. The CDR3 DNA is TGTGCCAGCAGCGTACCAGGTAGAAACACCATATATTTT.

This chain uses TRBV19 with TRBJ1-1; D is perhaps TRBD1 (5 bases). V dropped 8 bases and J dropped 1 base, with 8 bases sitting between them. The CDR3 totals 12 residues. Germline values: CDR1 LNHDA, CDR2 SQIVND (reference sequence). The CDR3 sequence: CASGAWNTEAFF. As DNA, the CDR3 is TGTGCCAGTGGGGCCTGGAACACTGAAGCTTTCTTT.

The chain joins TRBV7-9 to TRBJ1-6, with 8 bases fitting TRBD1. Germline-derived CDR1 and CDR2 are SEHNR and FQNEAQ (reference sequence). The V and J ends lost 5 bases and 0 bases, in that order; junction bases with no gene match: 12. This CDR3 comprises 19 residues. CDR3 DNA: TGTGCCAGCAGCCGTTCCGGGACAGGCTTTAGCTCCTATAATTCACCCCTCCACTTT. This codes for CASSRSGTGFSSYNSPLHF.

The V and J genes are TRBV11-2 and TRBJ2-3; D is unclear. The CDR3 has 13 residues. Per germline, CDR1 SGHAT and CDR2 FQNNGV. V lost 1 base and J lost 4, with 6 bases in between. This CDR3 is CASSLVVSDTQYF. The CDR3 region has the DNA TGTGCCAGCAGCTTAGTCGTTTCAGATACGCAGTATTTT. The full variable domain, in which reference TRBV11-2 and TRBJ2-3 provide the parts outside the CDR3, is EAGVAQSPRYKIIEKRQSVAFWCNPISGHATLYWYQQILGQGPKLLIQFQNNGVVDDSQLPKDRFSAERLKGVDSTLKIQPAKLEDSAVYLCASSLVVSDTQYFGPGTRLTVL.

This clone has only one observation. In DNA form, the CDR3 reads TGTGCCAGCAGCCAATATCGACAGGGGAATTCACCCCTCCACTTT. It specifies CASSQYRQGNSPLHF. The chain has TRBV16 and TRBJ1-6; 8 bases match TRBD1. The CDR3 is 15 residues long. The V gene end was trimmed by 1 base and the J gene end by 7 bases; junction bases not matched to a gene: 3. Germline V gives CDR1 KGHSY, CDR2 FQNENV. Full variable domain (rest looked up from reference TRBV16 and TRBJ1-6): GEEVAQTPKHLVRGEGQKAKLYCAPIKGHSYVFWYQQVLKNEFKFLISFQNENVFDETGMPKERFSAKCLPNSPCSLEIQATKLEDSAVYFCASSQYRQGNSPLHFGNGTRLTVT.

As DNA, the CDR3 is TGTGCCAGCAGTTACGGGCCGACCCGGGGAGGCTACACCTTC. The encoded protein is CASSYGPTRGGYTF. The genes are TRBV6-5 and TRBJ1-2; D remains ambiguous. This CDR3 is built from 14 residues. Germline CDR1 is MNHEY and CDR2 is SVGAGI. Trimming cost V 2 bases and J 8 bases, with 15 bases left between them.

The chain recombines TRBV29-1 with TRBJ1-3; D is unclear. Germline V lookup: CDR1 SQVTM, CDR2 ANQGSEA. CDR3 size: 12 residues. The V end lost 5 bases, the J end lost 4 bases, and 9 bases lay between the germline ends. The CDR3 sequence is CSVRAGGNTIYF. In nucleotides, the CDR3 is TGCAGCGTTCGGGCTGGCGGAAACACCATATATTTT.

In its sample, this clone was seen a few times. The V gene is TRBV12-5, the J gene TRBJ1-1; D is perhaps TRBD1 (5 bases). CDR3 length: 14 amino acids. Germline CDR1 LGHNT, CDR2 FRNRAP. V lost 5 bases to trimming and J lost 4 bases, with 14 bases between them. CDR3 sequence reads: CASGMGKGPTEAFF. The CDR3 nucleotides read TGTGCTAGTGGTATGGGTAAGGGACCCACTGAAGCTTTCTTT.

DNA of the CDR3: TGTGCCACCAGTGATCAAAATCAGCCCCAGCATTTT. Translating gives CATSDQNQPQHF. The J gene is TRBJ1-5, the V gene TRBV24-1, with no clear D. Trimming took 3 bases from V and 4 from J, leaving 3 bases between them. The CDR3 consists of 12 residues. CDR1 and CDR2 from the germline V gene are KGHDR and SFDVKD.

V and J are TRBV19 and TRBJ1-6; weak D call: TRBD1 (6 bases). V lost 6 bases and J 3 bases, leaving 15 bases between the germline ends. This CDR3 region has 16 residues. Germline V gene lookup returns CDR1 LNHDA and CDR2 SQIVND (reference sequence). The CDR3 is CASSTGQNLYNSPLHF. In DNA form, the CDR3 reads TGTGCCAGTAGCACAGGACAGAACCTCTATAATTCACCCCTCCACTTT.

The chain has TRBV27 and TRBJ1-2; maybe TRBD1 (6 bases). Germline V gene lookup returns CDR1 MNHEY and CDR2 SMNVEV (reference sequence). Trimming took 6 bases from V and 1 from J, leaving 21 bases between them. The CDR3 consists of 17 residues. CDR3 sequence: CASSPTIPGHLNYGYTF. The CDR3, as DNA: TGTGCCAGCAGCCCGACCATCCCGGGACACCTTAACTATGGCTACACCTTC.

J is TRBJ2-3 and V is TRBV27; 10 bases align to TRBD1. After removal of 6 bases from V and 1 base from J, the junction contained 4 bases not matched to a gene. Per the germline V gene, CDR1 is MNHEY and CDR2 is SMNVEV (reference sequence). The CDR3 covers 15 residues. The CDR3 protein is CASRAGTGGTDTQYF. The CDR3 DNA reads TGTGCCAGCAGAGCCGGGACAGGGGGCACAGATACGCAGTATTTT.

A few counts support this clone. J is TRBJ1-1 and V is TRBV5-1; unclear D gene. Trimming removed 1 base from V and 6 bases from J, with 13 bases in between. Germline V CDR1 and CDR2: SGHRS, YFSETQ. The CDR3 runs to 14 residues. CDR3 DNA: TGCGCCAGCAGCTTGACAGCTATGTCCGCTGAAGCTTTCTTT. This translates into CASSLTAMSAEAFF.

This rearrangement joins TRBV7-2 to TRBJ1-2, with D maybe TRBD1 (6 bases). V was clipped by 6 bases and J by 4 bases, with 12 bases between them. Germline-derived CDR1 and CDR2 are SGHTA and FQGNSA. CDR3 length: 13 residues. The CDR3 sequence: CASRSQGRYGYTF. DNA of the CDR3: TGTGCCAGCAGATCACAGGGTCGCTATGGCTACACCTTC.

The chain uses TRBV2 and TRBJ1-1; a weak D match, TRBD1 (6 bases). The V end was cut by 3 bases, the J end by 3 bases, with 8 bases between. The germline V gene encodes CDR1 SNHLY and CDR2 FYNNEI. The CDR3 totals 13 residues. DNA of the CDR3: TGTGCCAGCAGTGACCAGGGGTACACTGAAGCTTTCTTT. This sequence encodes CASSDQGYTEAFF.

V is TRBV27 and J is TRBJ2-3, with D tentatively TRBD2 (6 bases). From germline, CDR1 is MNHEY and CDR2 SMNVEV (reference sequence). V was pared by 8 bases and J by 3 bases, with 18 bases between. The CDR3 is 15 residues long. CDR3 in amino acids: CASRPRLGGTDTQYF. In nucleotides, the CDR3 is TGTGCCAGCCGGCCGCGTCTGGGGGGTACAGATACGCAGTATTTT.

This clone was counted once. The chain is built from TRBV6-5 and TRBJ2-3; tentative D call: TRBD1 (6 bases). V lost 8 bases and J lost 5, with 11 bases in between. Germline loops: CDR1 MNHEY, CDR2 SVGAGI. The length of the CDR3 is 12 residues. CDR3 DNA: TGTGCCAGCTCGGACAGTATAGATACGCAGTATTTT. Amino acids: CASSDSIDTQYF.

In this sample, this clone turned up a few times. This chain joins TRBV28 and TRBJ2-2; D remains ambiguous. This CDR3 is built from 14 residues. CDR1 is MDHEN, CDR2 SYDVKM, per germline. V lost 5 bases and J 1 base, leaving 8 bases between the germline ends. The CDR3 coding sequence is TGTGCCAGCAGTGGGCCAGTGAACACCGGGGAGCTGTTTTTT. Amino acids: CASSGPVNTGELFF.

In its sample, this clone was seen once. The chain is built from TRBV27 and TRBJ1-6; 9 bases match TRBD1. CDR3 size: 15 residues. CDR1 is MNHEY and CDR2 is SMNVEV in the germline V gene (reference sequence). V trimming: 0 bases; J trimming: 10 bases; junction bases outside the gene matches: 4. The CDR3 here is CASSLSGTGYSPLHF. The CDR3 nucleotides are TGTGCCAGCAGTTTATCGGGGACAGGGTACTCACCCCTCCACTTT.